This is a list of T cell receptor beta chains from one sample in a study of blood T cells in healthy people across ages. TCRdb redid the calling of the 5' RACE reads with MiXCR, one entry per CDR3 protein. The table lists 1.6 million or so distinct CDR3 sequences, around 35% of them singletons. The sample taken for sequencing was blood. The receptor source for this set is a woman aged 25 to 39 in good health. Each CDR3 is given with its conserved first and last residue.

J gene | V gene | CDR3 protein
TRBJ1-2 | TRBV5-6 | CASSSTMDGNFYGYTF
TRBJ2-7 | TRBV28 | CASSSQGQIGKIQYF
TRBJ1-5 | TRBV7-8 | CASSQWSGTGANQPQHF
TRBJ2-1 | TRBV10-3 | CAISRRTDEQFF
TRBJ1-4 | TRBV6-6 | CASRGEEKLFF
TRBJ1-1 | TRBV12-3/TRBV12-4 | CASSGDRGPGAFF
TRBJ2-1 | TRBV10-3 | CAISFSGGAGVYNEQFF
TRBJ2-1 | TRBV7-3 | CASSPGTGLWFF
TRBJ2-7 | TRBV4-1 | CASSQDRASGDLLYEQYF
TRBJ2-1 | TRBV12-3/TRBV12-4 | CASSLGASAHNEQFF
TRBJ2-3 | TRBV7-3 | CASSSLDGMQYF
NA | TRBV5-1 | CAGSSQVPMHEQYF
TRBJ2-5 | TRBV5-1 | CASSSEGTTESQYF
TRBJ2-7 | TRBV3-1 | CASSLLATSTEQYF
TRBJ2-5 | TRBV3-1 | CASSQATGGGKYF
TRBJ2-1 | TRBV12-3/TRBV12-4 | CASSRGGVSSYNEQFF
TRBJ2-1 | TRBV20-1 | CSVTGTSVGEQFF
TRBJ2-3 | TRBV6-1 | CASSESTGTDTQYF
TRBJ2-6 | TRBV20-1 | CSARRVPGANVLTF
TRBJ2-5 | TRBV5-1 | CASSLGSSVAEAQYF
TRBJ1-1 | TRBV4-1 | CASGIGTEAFF
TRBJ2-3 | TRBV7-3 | CASSLTPLAGSTDTQYF
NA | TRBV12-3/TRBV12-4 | CASRGLGEQYF
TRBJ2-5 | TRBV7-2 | CASSLTFQETQYF
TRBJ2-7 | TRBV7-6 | CASSSPETYEQYF
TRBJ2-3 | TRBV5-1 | CASRGKTSGTDTQYF
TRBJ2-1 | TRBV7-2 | CASSRIAGNYNEQFF